The present T cell receptor beta chain was sequenced within a study of spatial heterogeneity in lung cancer. Single TCR cDNA molecules each had their own unique molecular identifier. MiXCR, applied by TCRdb to the 5' RACE reads, yields one record per CDR3 protein. The sample includes nearly 95,000 distinct CDR3 sequences, roughly 21% of them seen just once. This clonotype has ten or more counts. Time point reported: blood at routine non-recurrence follow-up after resection. Frozen PBMC, nontumor lung or tumor provided whole RNA, which was sequenced unsorted. Germline V lookup: CDR1 DFQATT, CDR2 SNEGSKA (reference sequence). V dropped 6 bases and J dropped 5 bases, with 16 bases sitting between them. The CDR3 totals 13 residues.

The sequence derives from a male donor with early-stage non-small cell lung cancer. Material: PBMCs, obtained at follow-up. V and J are TRBV20-1 and TRBJ1-1; weak D call: TRBD1 (5 bases). CDR3 coding DNA: TGCAGTGCGGTAGGACAAAGAGGGACTGAAGCTTTCTTT. This encodes CSAVGQRGTEAFF.